These 26 T cell receptor beta chains share one sample of origin, sequenced in a study of T-cell memory formation after mild COVID-19. TCRdb analysed the 5' RACE reads with MiXCR anew, one entry per CDR3 protein. The repertoire consists of about 350,000 distinct CDR3 sequences, with roughly an eighth occurring once and the leading ten covering approximately 21%. The sequencing sample was made of PBMCs or a T cell subset sorted from them (not recorded which). All receptors come from a man aged 18 to 30 who had mild COVID-19 (a few samples of this study predate the infection). Cell type and time point are not known.

The sample holds a few counts of this clonotype. The chain recombines TRBV5-1 with TRBJ1-2, with D possibly TRBD1 on 5 matching bases. Looked up from germline, CDR1 is SGHRS and CDR2 is YFSETQ. The CDR3 runs to 14 residues. Between the trimmed V and J ends, which lost 7 bases and 2 bases, there was a span of 15 bases. The CDR3 sequence: CASGSQEGNYGYTF. CDR3 DNA: TGCGCCAGCGGGTCTCAGGAGGGGAACTATGGCTACACCTTC.

This chain joins TRBV14 and TRBJ2-7; D remains unclear. Trimming removed 3 bases at V and 3 bases at J, with 9 bases between. The CDR3 spans 13 residues. CDR1 is SGHDN and CDR2 is FVKESK in the germline V gene. The CDR3 reads CASSHFDGYEQYF. DNA for the CDR3: TGTGCCAGCAGCCATTTCGACGGCTACGAGCAGTACTTC.

CDR3 DNA: TGTGCCAGCAGCCCCGGAGTCGGAAAAGTCGGGGTCACTGAAGCTTTCTTT. The encoded protein is CASSPGVGKVGVTEAFF. The chain links TRBV6-2 or TRBV6-3 to TRBJ1-1; D gene unclear. The CDR3 has 17 residues. Trimming took off 6 bases at V and 4 bases at J, with 24 bases between the two ends. CDR1 is MNHEY and CDR2 is SVGEGT in the germline V gene.

This clonotype was observed a handful of times. This chain joins TRBV18 and TRBJ2-7; D call uncertain. The length of the CDR3 is 13 residues. The germline CDR1 and CDR2 sequences are KGHSH and LQKENI. V lost 0 bases, J lost 0 bases, and 3 bases lay in between. The CDR3 spells CASSPPGSYEQYF. The CDR3 DNA reads as TGTGCCAGCTCACCACCAGGCTCCTACGAGCAGTACTTC.

This clonotype has at least ten counts. J is TRBJ2-7 and V is TRBV5-1; 10 positions agree with TRBD1. Germline values: CDR1 SGHRS, CDR2 YFSETQ. Trimming at V came to 3 bases and at J to 6 bases, leaving 3 bases not matched to a gene. This CDR3 has 13 amino acids. The CDR3 reads CASSYGQGGEQYV. The CDR3, as DNA: TGCGCCAGCAGCTATGGACAGGGGGGCGAGCAGTACGTC.

The chain couples TRBV7-3 to TRBJ1-1; D remains unclear. V was cut by 2 bases and J by 5 bases, with 18 bases left in between. Germline V CDR1 and CDR2: SGHTA, FQGTGA. The CDR3 totals 16 residues. CDR3 residues: CASSLGRKAPGTEAFF. As DNA, the CDR3 is TGTGCCAGCAGCTTAGGGAGAAAAGCTCCTGGAACTGAAGCTTTCTTT.

This clonotype was counted only a few times. The rearrangement uses TRBV10-3 and TRBJ1-5, with 9 positions matching TRBD1. The V gene's germline CDR1 is ENHRY and CDR2 SYGVKD. J lost 1 base, V lost 6 bases, and 4 bases had no gene match. The CDR3 is made up of 15 amino acids. CDR3 in DNA: TGTGCCATCAGCCGGACAGGGGCCAGCAATCAGCCCCAGCATTTT. Translated: CAISRTGASNQPQHF.

This chain uses TRBV29-1 with TRBJ2-4; D is possibly TRBD1 (5 bases). Germline V CDR1 and CDR2: SQVTM, ANQGSEA. V was shortened by 7 bases and J by 0 bases, with 10 bases between the two germline ends. CDR3 length equals 13 residues. The DNA of the CDR3 is TGCAGCGCGAGGACACTAGCCAAAAACATTCAGTACTTC. Translation: CSARTLAKNIQYF.

The V gene is TRBV29-1, the J gene TRBJ2-3; D possibly corresponds to TRBD2 (6 bases). This CDR3 has 14 amino acids. The germline V gene has CDR1 SQVTM and CDR2 ANQGSEA. V lost 3 bases to trimming and J lost 6 bases, with 16 bases between them. The CDR3, as DNA: TGCAGCGTTGATGTAACGACTAGGACGGATACGCAGTATTTT. Translated: CSVDVTTRTDTQYF.

The chain combines TRBV3-1 with TRBJ1-1; D unresolved. This CDR3 is 16 amino acids long. V dropped 4 bases and J dropped 4 bases, with 19 bases sitting between them. CDR1 and CDR2 from the germline V gene are LGHDT and YNNKEL (reference sequence). The CDR3 coding sequence is TGTGCCAGCAGCCCCACAATGGGGAATATGGGCACTGAAGCTTTCTTT. Translated: CASSPTMGNMGTEAFF.

This clonotype came up many times. This rearrangement joins TRBV29-1 to TRBJ2-1, with no clear D. V lost 4 bases and J 4 bases, leaving 5 bases between the germline ends. CDR3 length: 11 residues. Germline V lookup: CDR1 SQVTM, CDR2 ANQGSEA. The CDR3 sequence: CSVGRYNEQFF. CDR3 nucleotide sequence: TGCAGCGTTGGCAGGTACAATGAGCAGTTCTTC.

In its sample, this clonotype was seen a few times. This chain joins TRBV7-3 and TRBJ2-4, with D possibly TRBD2 on 7 matching bases. Trimming took off 5 bases at V and 8 bases at J, with 16 bases between the two ends. CDR3 length: 14 amino acids. Germline CDR1 SGHTA, CDR2 FQGTGA. The CDR3 sequence is CASSDPGGEDIQYF. The CDR3 DNA reads as TGTGCCAGCAGCGACCCGGGGGGCGAGGACATTCAGTACTTC.

A few counts support this clonotype. The CDR3 protein is CASSPFKGALDYGYTF. CDR3 DNA sequence: TGTGCCAGCAGCCCCTTCAAGGGGGCCCTGGACTATGGCTACACCTTC. V is TRBV28 and J is TRBJ1-2, with 7 nucleotides matching TRBD1. CDR3 length: 16 amino acids. With V trimmed by 6 bases and J by 3 bases, 13 bases remained unmatched. CDR1 is MDHEN and CDR2 is SYDVKM in the germline V gene.

The chain couples TRBV11-2 to TRBJ2-1, with 10 bases aligning to TRBD1. Trimming cost V 6 bases and J 2 bases; bases outside gene matches: 4. The CDR3 is 15 residues long. Germline assignment: CDR1 SGHAT and CDR2 FQNNGV. Here the CDR3 reads CASSRDRGTYNEQFF. The CDR3, as DNA: TGTGCCAGCAGTCGGGACAGGGGTACCTACAATGAGCAGTTCTTC. Full variable domain (missing parts from reference TRBV11-2 and TRBJ2-1): EAGVAQSPRYKIIEKRQSVAFWCNPISGHATLYWYQQILGQGPKLLIQFQNNGVVDDSQLPKDRFSAERLKGVDSTLKIQPAKLEDSAVYLCASSRDRGTYNEQFFGPGTRLTVL.

This clonotype turned up a few times. The V and J genes are TRBV5-1 and TRBJ1-1, with TRBD1 matching 8 bases. CDR1 SGHRS and CDR2 YFSETQ come from the germline V gene. Germline trimming cut 4 bases from V and 4 bases from J; bases unmatched to any gene: 15. The CDR3 is 17 residues long. The CDR3 nucleotides are TGCGCCAGCAGCGCAGGGGGCTATATAAGGGTGGGCACTGAAGCTTTCTTT. Translating it yields CASSAGGYIRVGTEAFF.

In its sample, this clonotype was seen many times. The chain couples TRBV27 to TRBJ2-5, with D possibly being TRBD1 (5 bases). V was pared by 5 bases and J by 0 bases, with 13 bases between. The CDR3 has 15 amino acids. Germline lookup yields CDR1 MNHEY and CDR2 SMNVEV (reference sequence). The CDR3 DNA sequence: TGTGCCAGCAGTAAAACAGGAACGTACCAAGAGACCCAGTACTTC. Translating it yields CASSKTGTYQETQYF.

V and J are TRBV7-2 and TRBJ1-2; TRBD1 matches at 7 bases. V shed 1 base, J shed 1 base, and the junction held 3 bases outside the gene matches. The CDR3 is 15 residues long. Germline CDR1 reads SGHTA; CDR2 reads FQGNSA. CDR3 in DNA: TGTGCCAGCAGCTTAGAAGGGACAGATAACTATGGCTACACCTTC. It is translated as CASSLEGTDNYGYTF. Full variable domain (outside the CDR3, taken from reference TRBV7-2 and TRBJ1-2): GAGVSQSPSNKVTEKGKDVELRCDPISGHTALYWYRQSLGQGLEFLIYFQGNSAPDKSGLPSDRFSAERTGGSVSTLTIQRTQQEDSAVYLCASSLEGTDNYGYTFGSGTRLTVV.

This chain uses TRBV2 with TRBJ2-7; maybe TRBD1 (5 bases). Per the germline V gene, CDR1 is SNHLY and CDR2 is FYNNEI. The CDR3 has 13 residues. Trimming removed 1 base at V and 2 bases at J, with 6 bases between. As DNA, the CDR3 is TGTGCCAGCAGTGAAGGACAGACCTACGAGCAGTACTTC. It yields the protein CASSEGQTYEQYF.

This clonotype appeared a few times. The rearrangement uses TRBV6-1 and TRBJ2-5, with D possibly being TRBD2 (5 bases). Germline CDR1 is MNHNS and CDR2 is SASEGT. This CDR3 is built from 14 residues. V lost 3 bases and J 5 bases, leaving 13 bases between the germline ends. CDR3 sequence (DNA): TGTGCCAGCAGTGAGTCCGGGGTGGGCGAGACCCAGTACTTC. Encoded protein: CASSESGVGETQYF.

This clonotype turned up a few times. The chain is built from TRBV20-1 and TRBJ2-3; no reliable D call. Germline V gene data show CDR1 as DFQATT and CDR2 as SNEGSKA (reference sequence). This CDR3 has 13 amino acids. V was pared by 3 bases and J by 0 bases, with 7 bases between. The CDR3 protein is CSASASSTDTQYF. The CDR3 DNA reads TGCAGTGCTAGCGCATCTAGCACAGATACGCAGTATTTT.

This clonotype was counted a few times. The J gene is TRBJ1-4, the V gene TRBV18, with unresolved D. Germline lookup yields CDR1 KGHSH and CDR2 LQKENI. V lost 3 bases and J lost 0, with 2 bases in between. CDR3 length: 13 residues. The CDR3 is CASSPATNEKLFF. The CDR3 region has the DNA TGTGCCAGCTCACCCGCAACTAATGAAAAACTGTTTTTT.

This clonotype was counted ten times or more. This rearrangement joins TRBV7-3 to TRBJ2-3; D possibly corresponds to TRBD1 (6 bases). This CDR3 comprises 14 residues. Trimming removed 5 bases from V and 8 bases from J, with 17 bases in between. Germline CDR1 is SGHTA and CDR2 is FQGTGA. The CDR3 nucleotides read TGTGCCAGCAGCCCCAGGTGGGGGCCTGGTACGCAGTATTTT. This translates into CASSPRWGPGTQYF.

The rearrangement uses TRBV20-1 and TRBJ2-1, with 13 bases that match TRBD2. The CDR3 extends over 13 amino acids. Trimming cost V 6 bases and J 9 bases; bases outside gene matches: 5. Germline CDR1 and CDR2: DFQATT and SNEGSKA (reference sequence). The CDR3 here is CSARTSGGSEQFF. The CDR3 coding sequence is TGCAGTGCGCGGACTAGCGGGGGTAGTGAGCAGTTCTTC.

This chain connects TRBV4-1 to TRBJ2-1; 11 bases align to TRBD2. With 2 bases clipped from V and 2 bases from J, the junction kept 5 bases outside the gene matches. The CDR3 spans 17 residues. Germline V gene sequence: CDR1 MGHRA, CDR2 YSYEKL. Written as DNA, the CDR3 is TGCGCCAGCAGCCAACGCCATAGCGGGGGGGCCTACAATGAGCAGTTCTTC. This sequence encodes CASSQRHSGGAYNEQFF.

This clonotype has a count of ten or more. The chain couples TRBV5-4 to TRBJ2-7; TRBD1 matches at 10 bases. The CDR3 contains 16 residues. Trimming removed 4 bases from V and 3 bases from J; junction bases left unmatched: 10. Germline V lookup: CDR1 SGHNT, CDR2 YYREEE (reference sequence). The CDR3: CASSPTGGANVYEQYF. The CDR3 DNA is TGTGCCAGCAGCCCGACAGGGGGCGCGAATGTCTACGAGCAGTACTTC.

This clonotype was detected a few times. The chain combines TRBV12-3 or TRBV12-4 with TRBJ2-6, with D unclear. The CDR3 totals 17 residues. Trimming left V 7 bases short and J 1 base short, with 17 bases between. This CDR3 reads CASTLQHGVSGANVLTF. CDR3 DNA sequence: TGTGCCAGCACTCTTCAGCATGGGGTATCTGGGGCCAACGTCCTGACTTTC.